These T cell receptor beta chains were read from a single sample in a study of blood T cell repertoires in COVID-19. This table comes from immunoSEQ multiplex PCR, and its TCRdb copy is limited to in-frame clones, with some not included. This sample has hundreds of thousands of clones; 88% occur once, and the top ten carry 14% to 15%. The specimen sequenced was PBMCs or T cells enriched from blood (not recorded which). The receptors were sampled from a woman aged 45-65 years with acute COVID-19. Each CDR3 is given with its conserved first and last residue. D genes are given only for firm matches. Size values are once, few and many counts, or a class for expanded clones, and some rows have none.

J: TRBJ2-1; V: TRBV9; D: TRBD2; length: 16; size: NA; CDR3: CASSALGTSGYNEQFF; DNA: TGTGCCAGCAGCGCTCTCGGTACTAGCGGGTACAATGAGCAGTTCTTC
J: TRBJ2-1; V: TRBV20-1; D: TRBD2; length: 15; size: NA; CDR3: CSASGGSLPGGPQFF; DNA: TGCAGTGCTAGTGGTGGGAGCCTCCCGGGGGGGCCACAGTTCTTC
J: TRBJ2-5; V: TRBV5-1; D: NA; length: 11; size: few; CDR3: CASSSQETQYF; DNA: TGCGCCAGCAGCTCTCAAGAGACCCAGTACTTC
J: TRBJ1-3; V: TRBV6-5; D: NA; length: 12; size: NA; CDR3: CASSNSGNTIYF; DNA: TGTGCCAGCAGCAACTCTGGAAACACCATATATTTT
J: TRBJ2-1; V: TRBV5-1; D: NA; length: 13; size: NA; CDR3: CASSAGLTNEQFF; DNA: TGCGCCAGCAGCGCCGGACTAACCAATGAGCAGTTCTTC
J: TRBJ1-2; V: TRBV9; D: NA; length: 13; size: once; CDR3: CASSDNWRTGYTF; DNA: TGTGCCAGCAGCGATAACTGGAGGACTGGCTACACCTTC
J: TRBJ2-1; V: TRBV6-5; D: NA; length: 15; size: NA; CDR3: CASSPFSGEYNEQFF; DNA: TGTGCCAGCAGTCCATTTAGCGGAGAATACAATGAGCAGTTCTTC
J: TRBJ1-5; V: TRBV6-2/TRBV6-3; D: NA; length: 13; size: NA; CDR3: CASSYQGHQPQHF; DNA: TGTGCCAGCAGTTACCAGGGGCACCAGCCCCAGCATTTT
J: TRBJ2-7; V: TRBV9; D: NA; length: 14; size: NA; CDR3: CASSVATGAYEQYF; DNA: TGTGCCAGCAGCGTAGCTACAGGAGCCTACGAGCAGTACTTC
J: TRBJ1-3; V: TRBV3-1/TRBV3-2; D: TRBD1; length: 14; size: NA; CDR3: CASSRTGDGNTIYF; DNA: TGTGCCAGCAGTCGTACAGGGGATGGAAACACCATATATTTT
J: TRBJ1-6; V: TRBV27; D: NA; length: 17; size: NA; CDR3: CASSPRQRISYNSPLHF; DNA: TGTGCCAGCAGTCCCAGACAGCGAATCTCCTATAATTCACCCCTCCACTTT
J: TRBJ2-1; V: TRBV19; D: NA; length: 18; size: NA; CDR3: CASRYSQVVGGGNNEQFF; DNA: TGTGCCAGCAGATATTCACAGGTGGTGGGAGGGGGAAACAATGAGCAGTTCTTC
J: TRBJ2-7; V: TRBV28; D: NA; length: 13; size: once; CDR3: CASRSTSAYEQYF; DNA: TGTGCCAGCAGGTCCACATCCGCCTACGAGCAGTACTTC
J: TRBJ2-7; V: TRBV15; D: NA; length: 14; size: NA; CDR3: CATSRDRGSYEQYF; DNA: TGTGCCACCAGCAGAGATCGGGGCTCCTACGAGCAGTACTTC
J: TRBJ1-2; V: TRBV4-1; D: TRBD1; length: 14; size: NA; CDR3: CASSRAGGENGYTF; DNA: TGCGCCAGCAGCCGAGCAGGGGGCGAAAATGGCTACACCTTC
J: TRBJ2-4; V: TRBV7-2; D: NA; length: 17; size: NA; CDR3: CASSLRVGGLAKNIQYF; DNA: TGTGCCAGCAGCCTAAGGGTGGGGGGACTAGCCAAAAACATTCAGTACTTC
J: TRBJ2-5; V: TRBV27; D: NA; length: 15; size: NA; CDR3: CASSHLGALQETQYF; DNA: TGTGCCAGCAGTCACCTAGGTGCGCTCCAAGAGACCCAGTACTTC
J: TRBJ2-6; V: TRBV5-4; D: NA; length: 17; size: NA; CDR3: CASSLAQGVTGANVLTF; DNA: TGTGCCAGCAGCTTGGCGCAGGGCGTAACTGGGGCCAACGTCCTGACTTTC
J: TRBJ2-5; V: TRBV5-1; D: TRBD2; length: 16; size: NA; CDR3: CASSGRTSGKRETQYF; DNA: TGCGCCAGCAGCGGGCGGACTAGCGGGAAGAGAGAGACCCAGTACTTC
J: TRBJ2-2; V: TRBV18; D: TRBD1; length: 15; size: NA; CDR3: CASSQKQGAPGELFF; DNA: TGTGCCAGCTCACAAAAACAGGGGGCGCCCGGGGAGCTGTTTTTT
J: TRBJ1-1; V: TRBV28; D: TRBD1; length: 15; size: NA; CDR3: CASGGPGQGNTEAFF; DNA: TGTGCCAGCGGGGGACCGGGACAGGGGAACACTGAAGCTTTCTTT
J: TRBJ2-2; V: TRBV9; D: NA; length: 15; size: once; CDR3: CASSARRADTGELFF; DNA: TGTGCCAGCAGCGCCCGCAGGGCGGACACCGGGGAGCTGTTTTTT
J: TRBJ1-5; V: TRBV6-6; D: NA; length: 15; size: NA; CDR3: CASTLGGYSNQPQHF; DNA: TGTGCCAGCACCCTGGGGGGGTATAGCAATCAGCCCCAGCATTTT
J: TRBJ1-1; V: TRBV5-5; D: TRBD1; length: 15; size: NA; CDR3: CASSFETGGNTEAFF; DNA: TGTGCCAGCAGCTTTGAGACAGGGGGGAACACTGAAGCTTTCTTT
J: TRBJ2-1; V: TRBV28; D: TRBD1; length: 12; size: NA; CDR3: CASSYWTGGQFF; DNA: TGTGCCAGCAGTTATTGGACAGGAGGGCAGTTCTTC
J: TRBJ2-7; V: TRBV19; D: NA; length: 12; size: few; CDR3: CASSVGTTEQYF; DNA: TGTGCCAGTAGTGTGGGGACAACTGAGCAGTACTTC
J: TRBJ1-2; V: TRBV18; D: TRBD1; length: 16; size: NA; CDR3: CASSTRGTDKFYGYTF; DNA: TGTGCCAGCTCCACCCGGGGGACAGACAAGTTTTATGGCTACACCTTC
J: TRBJ2-2; V: TRBV24-1; D: TRBD1; length: 14; size: NA; CDR3: CATSPGQEAGELFF; DNA: TGTGCCACCAGTCCGGGACAGGAGGCCGGGGAGCTGTTTTTT
J: TRBJ1-1; V: TRBV19; D: NA; length: 13; size: NA; CDR3: CASRDSLNTEAFF; DNA: TGTGCCAGTAGGGACAGTTTGAACACTGAAGCTTTCTTT
J: TRBJ2-5; V: TRBV5-8; D: TRBD1; length: 15; size: NA; CDR3: CASSTGTGGQETQYF; DNA: TGTGCCAGCAGCACGGGGACAGGGGGTCAAGAGACCCAGTACTTC
J: TRBJ2-1; V: TRBV7-3; D: TRBD2; length: 15; size: NA; CDR3: CASSSRLANTNEQFF; DNA: TGTGCCAGCAGCTCTCGACTAGCGAATACCAATGAGCAGTTCTTC
J: TRBJ2-7; V: TRBV28; D: NA; length: 13; size: NA; CDR3: CASSLAGAHEQYF; DNA: TGTGCCAGCAGTTTAGCGGGGGCACACGAGCAGTACTTC
J: TRBJ2-2; V: TRBV18; D: TRBD1; length: 15; size: NA; CDR3: CAGLGTGVDTGELFF; DNA: TGTGCCGGACTTGGGACAGGGGTCGACACCGGGGAGCTGTTTTTT
J: TRBJ2-7; V: TRBV12-3/TRBV12-4; D: TRBD2; length: 12; size: NA; CDR3: CASTNAGGEQYF; DNA: TGTGCCAGCACAAATGCGGGGGGCGAGCAGTACTTC
J: TRBJ1-5; V: TRBV3-1/TRBV3-2; D: TRBD1; length: 16; size: NA; CDR3: CASSQDREGGNQPQHF; DNA: TGTGCCAGCAGCCAGGACAGGGAAGGAGGCAATCAGCCCCAGCATTTT
J: TRBJ2-7; V: TRBV5-1; D: TRBD1; length: 14; size: NA; CDR3: CASSGTAHAYEQYF; DNA: TGCGCCAGCAGTGGGACAGCACACGCCTACGAGCAGTACTTC
J: TRBJ2-2; V: TRBV28; D: NA; length: 16; size: once; CDR3: CASSFGDYANTGELFF; DNA: TGTGCCAGCAGTTTCGGGGATTACGCGAACACCGGGGAGCTGTTTTTT
J: TRBJ1-1; V: TRBV29-1; D: TRBD1; length: 14; size: NA; CDR3: CSVVRTGEATEAFF; DNA: TGCAGCGTCGTTAGGACAGGGGAGGCCACTGAAGCTTTCTTT
J: TRBJ1-1; V: TRBV12-3/TRBV12-4; D: NA; length: 13; size: NA; CDR3: CASRRLQGPGAFF; DNA: TGTGCCAGCAGGCGACTACAGGGCCCAGGAGCTTTCTTT
J: TRBJ2-1; V: TRBV3-1/TRBV3-2; D: TRBD2; length: 16; size: NA; CDR3: CASSQEEGLAHNEQFF; DNA: TGTGCCAGCAGCCAAGAGGAGGGACTAGCCCACAATGAGCAGTTCTTC
J: TRBJ2-2; V: TRBV9; D: NA; length: 20; size: once; CDR3: CASSVAWGYRSSGNTGELFF; DNA: TGTGCCAGCAGCGTAGCTTGGGGGTATAGGAGTAGCGGTAACACCGGGGAGCTGTTTTTT
J: TRBJ1-3; V: TRBV4-1; D: NA; length: 16; size: NA; CDR3: CASSQGQFAAGNTIYF; DNA: TGCGCCAGCAGCCAAGGACAATTCGCTGCTGGAAACACCATATATTTT
J: TRBJ2-7; V: TRBV15; D: NA; length: 16; size: NA; CDR3: CATSRESLTGSYEQYF; DNA: TGTGCCACCAGCAGAGAGAGTTTGACTGGTTCCTACGAGCAGTACTTC
J: TRBJ1-6; V: TRBV3-1/TRBV3-2; D: NA; length: 14; size: NA; CDR3: CASSQQQGNSPLHF; DNA: TGTGCCAGCAGCCAACAACAGGGTAATTCACCCCTCCACTTT
J: TRBJ2-4; V: TRBV5-6; D: TRBD1; length: 14; size: once; CDR3: CASSYGQGSNIQYF; DNA: TGTGCCAGCAGTTACGGACAGGGGTCCAACATTCAGTACTTC
J: TRBJ2-1; V: TRBV7-9; D: TRBD2; length: 15; size: NA; CDR3: CASNKAGVAKHEQFF; DNA: TGTGCCAGCAACAAAGCGGGAGTCGCCAAGCATGAGCAGTTCTTC
J: TRBJ2-3; V: TRBV11-3; D: NA; length: 15; size: NA; CDR3: CASSLGSAGTDTQYF; DNA: TGTGCCAGCAGCTTAGGTTCTGCGGGCACAGATACGCAGTATTTT
J: TRBJ1-1; V: TRBV7-3; D: NA; length: 17; size: NA; CDR3: CASSFPGADEWNTEAFF; DNA: TGTGCCAGCAGCTTCCCGGGAGCAGACGAGTGGAACACTGAAGCTTTCTTT
J: TRBJ2-7; V: TRBV5-1; D: TRBD2; length: 16; size: NA; CDR3: CASSVRPGGPSYEQYF; DNA: TGCGCCAGCAGCGTACGTCCGGGAGGGCCTTCCTACGAGCAGTACTTC